The clone carrying this TCR beta chain has just a few counts. Its antigen is currently unknown. The CDR3 sequence is 14 residues long. Trimming removed 3 bases from V and 2 bases from J, with 10 bases in between. Germline V gene lookup returns CDR1 SGHAT and CDR2 FQDESV (reference sequence). The data were obtained in a study of cytomegalovirus exposure and HLA in healthy donors. Whole-study context: Roughly 180 million T cells yielded 90 million to 130 million unique TCR beta sequences, as an earlier analysis found. An early data release held tens of millions of unique TCRs from HLA-typed donors. Study-level findings and limits: The authors reported that TCR beta sequences could predict HLA-A and HLA-B alleles. These predictions were accurate for most subjects in the first cohort. TCR beta sequences numbering around 15,000 were associated with HLA alleles at 0.05 false discovery rate in a later analysis.

Primers: 60 Vbeta forward and 13 Jbeta reverse. Profiled with immunoSEQ multiplex PCR; TCRdb holds only in-frame clones, not every one. The sample has roughly 90,000 clones, around three quarters seen once; the top ten hold roughly 4.2%. This chain connects TRBV11-1 to TRBJ1-1; maybe TRBD1 (5 bases). Sequenced: PBMCs. This clonotype originated in a woman in her forties in good health and CMV-seropositive. The CDR3 is CASSFQGGNTEAFF. DNA for the CDR3: TGTGCCAGCAGCTTCCAGGGCGGAAACACTGAAGCTTTCTTT.